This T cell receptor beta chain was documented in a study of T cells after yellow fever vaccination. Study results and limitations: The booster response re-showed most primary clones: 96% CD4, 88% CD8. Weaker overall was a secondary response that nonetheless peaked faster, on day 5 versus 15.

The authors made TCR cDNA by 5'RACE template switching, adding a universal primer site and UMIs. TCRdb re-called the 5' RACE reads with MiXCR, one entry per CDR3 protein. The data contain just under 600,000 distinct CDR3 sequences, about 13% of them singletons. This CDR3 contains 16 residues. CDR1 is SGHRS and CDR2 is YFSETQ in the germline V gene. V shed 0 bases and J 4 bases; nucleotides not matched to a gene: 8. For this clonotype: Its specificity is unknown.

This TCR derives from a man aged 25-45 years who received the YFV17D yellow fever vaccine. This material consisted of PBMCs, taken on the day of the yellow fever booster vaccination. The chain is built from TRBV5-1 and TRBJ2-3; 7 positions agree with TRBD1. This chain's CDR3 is CASSLDDRVGSDTQYF. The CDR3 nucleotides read TGCGCCAGCAGCTTGGACGACAGGGTAGGGTCAGATACGCAGTATTTT.